A selection of T cell receptor beta chains follows, all from one sample in a study of control samples from healthy donors and cancer patients. TCRdb's copy holds only in-frame clones and misses some; the assay was immunoSEQ multiplex PCR. The data contain 150,000 to 200,000 clones, around 94% of them singletons. Sequencing was carried out using blood. These receptors all come from a man aged 25-40 years in good health. Each CDR3 is given with its conserved first and last residue. The D gene is left open where the match is weak. Clone size is not always given. Where it is, it says once, few, many or a class for expanded clones.

d_call j_call v_call clone_size cdr3_aa cdr3_nt
TRBD1 TRBJ2-2 TRBV6-5 NA CASRRDRGTGELFF TGTGCCAGCAGGCGGGACAGGGGCACCGGGGAGCTGTTTTTT
TRBD2 TRBJ2-1 TRBV14 NA CASSQDLWRGLAGANEQFF TGTGCCAGCAGCCAAGATTTATGGCGGGGGCTAGCGGGAGCTAATGAGCAGTTCTTC
NA TRBJ1-5 TRBV10-3 few CAIRASGGANQPQHF TGTGCCATCAGGGCTTCGGGGGGAGCCAATCAGCCCCAGCATTTT
NA TRBJ2-3 TRBV5-6 NA CASSFPGDTTDTQYF TGTGCCAGCAGCTTTCCGGGGGATACCACAGATACGCAGTATTTT
TRBD1 TRBJ2-5 TRBV5-6 NA CASSWGQGRGETQYF TGTGCCAGCAGCTGGGGACAGGGAAGGGGAGAGACCCAGTACTTC
TRBD1 TRBJ1-6 TRBV19 NA CASSMTGGSYNSPLHF TGTGCCAGTAGTATGACAGGGGGCTCCTATAATTCACCCCTCCACTTT
NA TRBJ2-1 TRBV3-1/TRBV3-2 NA CASSQVGGGVYNEQFF TGTGCCAGCAGCCAAGTAGGAGGGGGGGTCTACAATGAGCAGTTCTTC
NA TRBJ2-2 TRBV18 NA CASSPSPSPNTGELFF TGTGCCAGCTCACCGTCGCCCTCGCCGAACACCGGGGAGCTGTTTTTT
NA TRBJ2-5 TRBV29-1 NA CSVEEGTETQYF TGCAGCGTTGAAGAGGGTACGGAGACCCAGTACTTC
TRBD2 TRBJ2-5 TRBV28 NA CASSSGLAEETQYF TGTGCCAGCAGTTCTGGACTAGCAGAGGAGACCCAGTACTTC
NA TRBJ1-2 TRBV6-5 NA CASSYHGSDNYGYTF TGTGCCAGCAGTTATCACGGCAGCGACAACTATGGCTACACCTTC
NA TRBJ1-3 TRBV5-1 few CASSLVWGSGNTIYF TGCGCCAGCAGCTTGGTATGGGGCTCTGGAAACACCATATATTTT
NA TRBJ2-5 TRBV28 NA CASSSLSPRTQYF TGTGCCAGCAGTTCCTTGAGTCCGCGGACCCAGTACTTC
TRBD1 TRBJ1-1 TRBV5-1 NA CASAATGGSEAFF TGCGCCAGCGCCGCGACAGGGGGCTCTGAAGCTTTCTTT
TRBD1 TRBJ2-5 TRBV27 NA CASSPYRDRGTETQYF TGTGCCAGCAGTCCATACCGGGACAGGGGCACGGAGACCCAGTACTTC
NA TRBJ2-4 TRBV19 NA CASSIGQDDKNIQYF TGTGCCAGTAGTATAGGTCAGGATGACAAAAACATTCAGTACTTC
TRBD1 TRBJ2-2 TRBV7-6 once CASSVRDRGQGGELFF TGTGCCAGCAGCGTAAGGGACAGGGGGCAAGGCGGGGAGCTGTTTTTT
NA TRBJ1-1 TRBV19 NA CASRPLVGYTEAFF TGTGCCAGTAGACCCTTGGTGGGGTACACTGAAGCTTTCTTT
NA TRBJ2-2 TRBV7-7 NA CASSLVGTIGTGELFF TGTGCCAGCAGCTTAGTTGGTACAATAGGCACCGGGGAGCTGTTTTTT
TRBD1 TRBJ2-5 TRBV27 NA CASSLSPGQQETQYF TGTGCCAGCAGTTTATCACCGGGACAGCAAGAGACCCAGTACTTC
NA TRBJ2-5 TRBV4-3 NA CASSQEPQGGETQYF TGCGCCAGCAGCCAAGAGCCCCAGGGGGGGGAGACCCAGTACTTC
NA TRBJ2-1 TRBV7-9 NA CASSLDLGESYNEQFF TGTGCCAGCAGCTTAGATCTGGGGGAGTCCTACAATGAGCAGTTCTTC
TRBD1 TRBJ2-7 TRBV5-4 NA CASSLVGRGNNEQYF TGTGCCAGCAGCTTGGTGGGCAGGGGGAACAACGAGCAGTACTTC
NA TRBJ1-1 TRBV18 NA CASSPPEGTGAEAFF TGTGCCAGCTCACCACCGGAGGGTACAGGTGCTGAAGCTTTCTTT
TRBD1 TRBJ2-7 TRBV30 NA CAWSVGGSRYEQYF TGTGCCTGGAGTGTAGGGGGCTCCAGATACGAGCAGTACTTC
NA TRBJ1-1 TRBV5-4 NA CASSPRLRQGTEAFF TGTGCCAGCAGCCCCCGACTTCGCCAAGGCACTGAAGCTTTCTTT
NA TRBJ1-2 TRBV28 NA CASSLVSNYGYTF TGTGCCAGCAGTTTAGTCAGTAACTATGGCTACACCTTC
TRBD1 TRBJ2-5 TRBV7-7 once CASSYQGSGTGGRETQYF TGTGCCAGCAGCTACCAGGGGTCCGGGACAGGGGGACGAGAGACCCAGTACTTC
TRBD1 TRBJ1-1 TRBV7-9 NA CASSSTGVNTEAFF TGTGCCAGCAGCTCTACAGGGGTGAACACTGAAGCTTTCTTT
TRBD2 TRBJ2-2 TRBV15 NA CATSREAGGPSGELFF TGTGCCACCAGCAGAGAAGCGGGGGGGCCCTCCGGGGAGCTGTTTTTT
NA TRBJ1-3 TRBV4-1 NA CASSQDFGLDSTIYF TGCGCCAGCAGCCAAGATTTCGGGTTGGATTCCACCATATATTTT
NA TRBJ2-7 TRBV9 NA CASSVGSAAYEQYF TGTGCCAGCAGCGTAGGCTCGGCGGCCTACGAGCAGTACTTC
NA TRBJ1-4 TRBV7-9 NA CASSLWGEKLFF TGTGCCAGCAGCTTATGGGGGGAAAAACTGTTTTTT
NA TRBJ2-7 TRBV10-2 NA CASSEPPQAGVDDEQYF TGCGCCAGCAGTGAGCCCCCTCAGGCAGGGGTCGACGACGAGCAGTACTTC
NA TRBJ2-3 TRBV6-2/TRBV6-3 NA CASSYRGGDGVRAQYF TGTGCCAGCAGTTACAGGGGGGGAGACGGGGTTCGGGCGCAGTATTTT
NA TRBJ2-3 TRBV24-1 NA CATSDSHRTDTQYF TGTGCCACCAGTGACTCCCACCGCACAGATACGCAGTATTTT
NA TRBJ1-1 TRBV28 NA CASTQYKMKLNTEAFF TGTGCCAGCACCCAATACAAGATGAAATTGAACACTGAAGCTTTCTTT
TRBD1 TRBJ2-7 TRBV5-1 NA CASSLGGQGHEQYF TGCGCCAGCAGCTTAGGGGGCCAGGGACACGAGCAGTACTTC
NA TRBJ1-3 TRBV19 NA CASSPGGAGNTIYF TGTGCCAGTAGTCCCGGAGGGGCTGGAAACACCATATATTTT
NA TRBJ2-1 TRBV7-2 NA CASSLSGVEGEQFF TGTGCCAGCAGCCTCTCAGGGGTGGAAGGTGAGCAGTTCTTC
NA TRBJ1-2 TRBV6-6 NA CASSPLGDYGYTF TGTGCCAGCAGCCCCCTCGGGGACTATGGCTACACCTTC
TRBD1 TRBJ1-2 TRBV28 NA CASSWDSNYGYTF TGTGCCAGCAGTTGGGACAGCAACTATGGCTACACCTTC
NA TRBJ1-3 TRBV30 NA CAWSYRPGSGNTIYF TGTGCCTGGAGCTACAGGCCAGGGTCTGGAAACACCATATATTTT
NA TRBJ1-2 TRBV3-1/TRBV3-2 few CASSYQGNGYTF TGTGCCAGCAGCTACCAGGGGAATGGCTACACCTTC
NA TRBJ2-7 TRBV4-1 NA CASSLGSGPYEQYF TGCGCCAGCAGCCTCGGGTCCGGCCCCTACGAGCAGTACTTC
NA TRBJ2-1 TRBV4-3 NA CASSQEGGGDEQFF TGCGCCAGCAGCCAAGAGGGGGGTGGCGATGAGCAGTTCTTC
NA TRBJ1-5 TRBV2 once CASSLSRVMSNQPQHF TGTGCCAGCAGTCTCTCCAGGGTTATGAGCAATCAGCCCCAGCATTTT
TRBD2 TRBJ2-1 TRBV10-3 NA CASSGGLAEFF TGTGCCAGCTCAGGAGGGCTAGCGGAGTTCTTC
NA TRBJ2-7 TRBV5-4 NA CASSLEAGGVSEYF TGTGCCAGCAGCTTGGAGGCAGGGGGGGTCTCGGAGTACTTC
TRBD2 TRBJ2-7 TRBV3-1/TRBV3-2 NA CASSPGLAGVYEQYF TGTGCCAGCAGCCCGGGACTAGCGGGAGTTTACGAGCAGTACTTC
NA TRBJ2-2 TRBV19 NA CASSIGQYTGELFF TGTGCCAGTAGTATTGGCCAGTACACCGGGGAGCTGTTTTTT
NA TRBJ1-6 TRBV25-1 NA CASSEGGPSPLHF TGTGCCAGCAGTGAAGGAGGGCCTTCACCCCTCCACTTT
NA TRBJ1-6 TRBV5-6 NA CASRPGPYNSPLHF TGTGCCAGCAGGCCAGGGCCCTATAATTCACCCCTCCACTTT
NA TRBJ1-1 TRBV7-2 NA CASSLGGALRGEAFF TGTGCCAGCAGCTTAGGCGGCGCCCTAAGGGGGGAAGCTTTCTTT
NA TRBJ1-5 TRBV12-2 NA CASRLDRPVQGGIQPQHF TGTGCAAGTCGCTTAGATAGGCCCGTGCAGGGGGGTATCCAGCCCCAGCATTTT
NA TRBJ2-5 TRBV7-2 NA CASSLRPPDSKETQYF TGTGCCAGCAGCTTAAGACCTCCAGACAGCAAAGAGACCCAGTACTTC
NA TRBJ1-1 TRBV27 NA CASSFGPTPEAFF TGTGCCAGCAGTTTCGGACCCACCCCTGAAGCTTTCTTT
TRBD1 TRBJ1-3 TRBV10-1 few CASTGQGKGNTIYF TGCGCCAGCACAGGACAGGGGAAAGGAAACACCATATATTTT
NA TRBJ1-6 TRBV7-6 NA CASSRGVFSPLHF TGTGCCAGCAGCAGGGGGGTGTTTTCACCCCTCCACTTT
NA TRBJ1-2 TRBV23-1 NA CASSRPHAGGYTF TGCGCCAGCAGCCGACCGCACGCTGGTGGCTACACCTTC